A selection of T cell receptor beta chains follows, all from one sample in a study of cytotoxic CD8 clonotypes in ibrutinib-treated CLL. Libraries were prepared by immunoSEQ multiplex PCR; TCRdb keeps only in-frame clonotypes and omits some of them. The sample shows approximately 47,000 clones, about 65% of them seen only once. The sequences come from PBMCs, collected after 24 months of ibrutinib treatment. These receptors were obtained from a human donor with chronic lymphocytic leukemia. The CDR3 runs from the conserved cysteine through the conserved F or W.

j_call v_call cdr3_aa
TRBJ1-2 TRBV10-3 CAISEGGREGGYTF
TRBJ1-2 TRBV10-3 CAISESRQVYGYTF
TRBJ2-6 TRBV6-1 CASSEHRGPSGANVLTF
TRBJ1-2 TRBV28 CASSFGGTNYGYTF
TRBJ2-7 TRBV6-6 CASTCYGGCEQYF
TRBJ2-7 TRBV5-1 CASSLAFGSSYEQYF
TRBJ2-5 TRBV7-6 CASSPVQETQYF
TRBJ2-7 TRBV20-1 CSATGGYEQYF
TRBJ2-2 TRBV29-1 CSAGTGAKAGELFF
TRBJ2-7 TRBV2 CASSRERQAYEQYF
TRBJ1-5 TRBV30 CAWSAEGLGNQPQHF
TRBJ2-1 TRBV29-1 CSFDRGGGSYNEQFF
TRBJ2-7 TRBV6-6 CASSYTPREQYF
TRBJ2-7 TRBV5-1 CASSLNRDSTYEQYF
TRBJ2-5 TRBV4-2 CASSPSSGTGGEETQYF
TRBJ2-2 TRBV5-1 CASSFSLAGTGELFF
TRBJ2-2 TRBV2 CASSPPGPPRGGELFF
TRBJ2-7 TRBV5-1 CASSLYEHFHEQYF
TRBJ1-2 TRBV27 CASSPGWGIHGYTF
TRBJ1-2 TRBV14 CASSQDLVGNYGYTF
TRBJ2-2 TRBV7-3 CASSLSGGSTGELFF
TRBJ2-5 TRBV18 CASSPQETQYF
TRBJ2-3 TRBV10-3 CAISEVAGGPVGTQYF
TRBJ2-1 TRBV7-9 CASSLAWFDNEQFF
TRBJ2-7 TRBV19 CASKRTGGYEQYF
TRBJ2-7 TRBV19 CASSIHLTSGTSDYEQYF
TRBJ2-7 TRBV15 CATSRDRRSRGDEQYF
TRBJ2-3 TRBV5-5 CASSLWVTDTQYF